A single sample gave rise to the 29 T cell receptor beta chains below, sequenced in a study of blood T cell repertoires in COVID-19. TCRdb's copy holds only in-frame clones and misses some; the assay was immunoSEQ multiplex PCR. This sample has some 38,000 clones, with 80% found just once. Sequenced: peripheral blood. The receptors stem from a woman aged 70-85 years with acute or convalescent COVID-19.

This clone showed up just once. The genes are TRBV9 and TRBJ1-5; the D is unclear. Trimming took off 0 bases at V and 4 bases at J, with 11 bases between the two ends. The CDR3 has 15 amino acids. Looked up from germline, CDR1 is SGDLS and CDR2 is YYNGEE. CDR3 sequence: CASSVGLLTNQPQHF. CDR3 DNA sequence: TGTGCCAGCAGCGTAGGTCTGCTGACTAATCAGCCCCAGCATTTT. Variable domain in full (rest from reference TRBV9 and TRBJ1-5): DSGVTQTPKHLITATGQRVTLRCSPRSGDLSVYWYQQSLDQGLQFLIQYYNGEERAKGNILERFSAQQFPDLHSELNLSSLELGDSALYFCASSVGLLTNQPQHFGDGTRLSIL.

J is TRBJ2-2 and V is TRBV27, with 7 bases that match TRBD1. CDR1 and CDR2 (germline): MNHEY, SMNVEV (reference sequence). The CDR3 spans 14 residues. Germline trimming cut 4 bases from V and 5 bases from J; bases unmatched to any gene: 4. CDR3 region: CASSYLQGTGELFF. CDR3 bases: TGTGCCAGCAGTTATTTACAGGGGACCGGGGAGCTGTTTTTT.

This clone was counted ten times or more. The rearrangement uses TRBV13 and TRBJ2-1, with D possibly being TRBD2 (6 bases). V was clipped by 5 bases and J by 6 bases, with 17 bases between them. CDR1 is PRHDT and CDR2 is FYEKMQ in the germline V gene (reference sequence). This CDR3 is 15 amino acids long. DNA for the CDR3: TGTGCCAGCAGCCCCGGGACTCCTAAAGGCAATGAGCAGTTCTTC. Protein: CASSPGTPKGNEQFF.

This clone has just a few counts. The rearrangement uses TRBV14 and TRBJ1-2; TRBD1 matches 9 bases. The germline gives CDR1 SGHDN, CDR2 FVKESK. Losses at the gene ends were 0 bases for V and 2 bases for J; bases not matched to a gene: 4. This CDR3 contains 16 residues. The CDR3 is CASSQEDRGSNYGYTF. The DNA of the CDR3 is TGTGCCAGCAGCCAAGAGGACAGGGGATCCAACTATGGCTACACCTTC.

This chain links TRBV6-5 with TRBJ1-3; D gene uncertain. V shed 0 bases and J shed 0 bases, with 6 bases lying between them. Germline V gives CDR1 MNHEY, CDR2 SVGAGI. The CDR3 consists of 15 residues. Written as DNA, the CDR3 is TGTGCCAGCAGTTACTCGATCGGCTCTGGAAACACCATATATTTT. Its protein is CASSYSIGSGNTIYF.

The chain couples TRBV6-5 to TRBJ1-2; no reliable D call. CDR3 length equals 15 residues. Germline loops: CDR1 MNHEY, CDR2 SVGAGI. V gave up 0 bases and J gave up 0 bases, with 8 bases separating them. The CDR3 nucleotides are TGTGCCAGCAGTTACTCCCTAGTGCCTAACTATGGCTACACCTTC. The encoded protein is CASSYSLVPNYGYTF.

By sample share, this clone is medium-sized. The rearrangement uses TRBV27 and TRBJ2-7; 7 bases agree with TRBD1. Per germline, CDR1 MNHEY and CDR2 SMNVEV (reference sequence). With V trimmed by 4 bases and J by 2 bases, 8 bases remained unmatched. This CDR3 is built from 15 residues. Here the CDR3 DNA reads TGTGCCAGCAGTTCGACTTCCGGGACAGCCTACGAGCAGTACTTC. The encoded protein is CASSSTSGTAYEQYF.

This clone showed up just a few times. The CDR3 coding sequence is TGTGCCAGCAGCCAAAGGGAGGGCGATACGCAGTATTTT. Translated: CASSQREGDTQYF. The chain is built from TRBV3-1 (or the pseudogene TRBV3-2) and TRBJ2-3; TRBD2 agrees at 7 bases. V shed 2 bases, J shed 6 bases, and the junction held 2 bases outside the gene matches. The CDR3 has 13 residues. Per germline, CDR1 LGHDT and CDR2 YNNKEL (reference sequence).

This clone was seen more than once but under ten times. The chain uses TRBV6-6 and TRBJ1-1; TRBD1 agrees at 7 bases. The CDR3 extends over 14 amino acids. V was pared by 5 bases and J by 3 bases, with 6 bases of the junction left unmatched. Germline CDR1 reads MNHNY; CDR2 reads SVGAGI (reference sequence). The CDR3 region is CASSSRGSHTEAFF. The CDR3 DNA reads TGTGCCAGCAGTAGCAGGGGGTCACACACTGAAGCTTTCTTT.

CDR3 loop: CASSSSGGAYEQYF. In nucleotides, the CDR3 is TGCGCCAGCAGCTCAAGCGGGGGGGCTTACGAGCAGTACTTC. The V and J genes are TRBV5-1 and TRBJ2-7, with 10 bases fitting TRBD2. V lost 3 bases to trimming and J lost 4 bases; unmatched junction nucleotides: 4. CDR1 is SGHRS, CDR2 YFSETQ, per germline. The CDR3 sequence is 14 residues long.

The chain combines TRBV7-2 with TRBJ2-5; TRBD2 matches at 8 bases. This CDR3 spans 14 amino acids. The germline gives CDR1 SGHTA, CDR2 FQGNSA. The trim removed 4 bases at V and 3 bases at J, leaving 4 bases unmatched. Written as DNA, the CDR3 is TGTGCCAGCAGCTCATCACTAGCGGAAGAGACCCAGTACTTC. This gives the protein CASSSSLAEETQYF.

There are a few counts of this clone. The J gene is TRBJ2-5, the V gene TRBV21-1; the D segment call TRBD1 is taken from the table without a DNA check. TRBV21-1 is noted as a pseudogene. The CDR3 runs to 18 residues. The CDR3 is CASSFPTRGQKPSETQYF. The CDR3 DNA sequence: TGTGCCAGCAGCTTTCCAACTCGGGGACAGAAGCCTTCAGAGACCCAGTACTTC.

In DNA form, the CDR3 reads TGTGCCAGCAGCGTACCCAGGGCGGGGGCCACTGAAGCTTTCTTT. Translating it yields CASSVPRAGATEAFF. The V call is TRBV9, the J call TRBJ1-1; D may be TRBD1 (6 bases). Germline CDR1 and CDR2: SGDLS and YYNGEE. This CDR3 region has 15 residues. V was shortened by 1 base and J by 4 bases, with 14 bases between the two germline ends.

The chain recombines TRBV5-1 with TRBJ1-1, with 9 positions matching TRBD1. Trimming took 7 bases from V and 1 from J; bases not matched to a gene: 5. The CDR3 sequence is 14 residues long. Germline V gene sequence: CDR1 SGHRS, CDR2 YFSETQ. The CDR3 DNA is TGCGCCAGCGGGAAGGACAGGGGGAACACTGAAGCTTTCTTT. Protein product: CASGKDRGNTEAFF.

The J gene is TRBJ1-1, the V gene TRBV10-3; unclear D gene. The CDR3 has 12 residues. The germline gives CDR1 ENHRY, CDR2 SYGVKD. Trimming cost V 4 bases and J 1 base, with 4 bases left between them. CDR3 sequence: CAISGQNTEAFF. For the CDR3, the DNA is TGTGCCATCAGTGGACAGAACACTGAAGCTTTCTTT.

The genes are TRBV7-9 and TRBJ2-3; 11 nucleotides align to TRBD2. The length of the CDR3 is 16 residues. Germline CDR1 SEHNR, CDR2 FQNEAQ (reference sequence). Trimming took 5 bases from V and 2 from J; bases not matched to a gene: 6. CDR3 region: CASSPPGLAATDTQYF. The CDR3 DNA follows: TGTGCCAGCAGCCCGCCGGGACTAGCGGCCACAGATACGCAGTATTTT.

This clone has a handful of counts. The chain uses TRBV7-9 and TRBJ2-7; 7 bases are a match to TRBD1. The CDR3 sequence is 19 residues long. Trimming took 6 bases from V and 4 from J; bases not matched to a gene: 24. Germline CDR1 SEHNR, CDR2 FQNEAQ (reference sequence). CDR3 DNA: TGTGCCAGCAGTCCCCCACGGGGACAGCTCCTACTAGGGCGATACGAGCAGTACTTC. Amino acids: CASSPPRGQLLLGRYEQYF.

The V call is TRBV5-1, the J call TRBJ2-3, with 11 positions matching TRBD2. The CDR3 contains 15 residues. V lost 4 bases to trimming and J lost 5 bases; unmatched junction nucleotides: 6. From germline, CDR1 is SGHRS and CDR2 YFSETQ. The CDR3 here is CASSARLAGGDTQYF. The CDR3 DNA reads TGCGCCAGCAGCGCCCGCCTAGCGGGAGGAGATACGCAGTATTTT. Full variable domain (remainder filled in from reference TRBV5-1 and TRBJ2-3): KAGVTQTPRYLIKTRGQQVTLSCSPISGHRSVSWYQQTPGQGLQFLFEYFSETQRNKGNFPGRFSGRQFSNSRSEMNVSTLELGDSALYLCASSARLAGGDTQYFGPGTRLTVL.

The CDR3 region has the DNA TGCGCCAGCAGCCCGGGACTCAACACCGGGGAGCTGTTTTTT. It is translated as CASSPGLNTGELFF. The chain uses TRBV5-1 and TRBJ2-2, with D possibly being TRBD2 (6 bases). Between the trimmed V and J ends, which lost 4 bases and 2 bases, there was a span of 9 bases. Germline lookup yields CDR1 SGHRS and CDR2 YFSETQ. This CDR3 region has 14 residues.

This clone was picked up one time. The CDR3 is CASSLRTGLNGYTF. CDR3 nucleotide sequence: TGTGCCAGCAGTTTGCGGACAGGACTTAATGGCTACACCTTC. This chain connects TRBV2 to TRBJ1-2; 7 nucleotides align to TRBD1. The J segment lost 6 bases and the V segment lost 5 bases, leaving 9 bases of the junction unmatched. CDR1 and CDR2 (germline): SNHLY, FYNNEI. The length of the CDR3 is 14 residues.

This sequence joins TRBV5-6 and TRBJ1-2; 8 bases fit TRBD1. There are 16 residues in the CDR3. Germline V gene sequence: CDR1 SGHDT, CDR2 YYEEEE. The J segment lost 4 bases and the V segment lost 0 bases, leaving 8 bases of the junction unmatched. The CDR3 is CASSLVTGQGAYGYTF. The CDR3 DNA reads as TGTGCCAGCAGCTTGGTCACGGGCCAGGGGGCCTATGGCTACACCTTC.

The CDR3 spells CASSLGRGAGYGYTF. CDR3 DNA: TGTGCCAGCAGCTTGGGAAGGGGCGCAGGCTATGGCTACACCTTC. This chain joins TRBV5-8 and TRBJ1-2; D may be TRBD1 (5 bases). V shed 0 bases and J shed 4 bases, with 13 bases lying between them. The CDR3 spans 15 residues. Germline values: CDR1 SGHTS, CDR2 YDEGEE.

This clone was counted a few times. The CDR3 loop is CASRPTSRGYEQYF. In nucleotides, the CDR3 is TGTGCCAGCAGGCCAACGTCCAGGGGCTACGAGCAGTACTTC. This rearrangement joins TRBV3-1 (or the pseudogene TRBV3-2) to TRBJ2-7; a possible D gene is TRBD1 (6 bases). V shed 6 bases and J shed 3 bases, with 15 bases lying between them. The CDR3 covers 14 residues. Germline V gene data show CDR1 as LGHDT and CDR2 as YNNKEL (reference sequence).

The chain has TRBV4-1 and TRBJ1-6; 9 bases line up with TRBD1. The V and J ends lost 4 bases and 3 bases, in that order; junction bases with no gene match: 4. The CDR3 spans 16 residues. CDR1 is MGHRA and CDR2 is YSYEKL in the germline V gene. CDR3 amino acids: CASSLRDRDYNSPLHF. The CDR3 DNA reads as TGCGCCAGCAGCCTCCGGGACAGGGACTATAATTCACCCCTCCACTTT.

The genes are TRBV7-2 and TRBJ2-3; D unclear. Trimming took 0 bases from V and 5 from J, leaving 15 bases between them. The CDR3 is 16 residues long. Germline lookup yields CDR1 SGHTA and CDR2 FQGNSA. The CDR3 nucleotides read TGTGCCAGCAGCTTAGCTCCAGACTTAGTGGGAGATACGCAGTATTTT. Translated, it gives CASSLAPDLVGDTQYF.

The J gene is TRBJ2-3, the V gene TRBV28; 7 bases are shared with TRBD2. The germline CDR1 and CDR2 sequences are MDHEN and SYDVKM. V was pared by 4 bases and J by 0 bases, with 13 bases of the junction left unmatched. The CDR3 consists of 18 residues. The DNA for the CDR3 is TGTGCCAGCAGTTCGGAACCCCTAGCGGCTCCTAGCACAGATACGCAGTATTTT. Translated: CASSSEPLAAPSTDTQYF.

This chain connects TRBV7-2 to TRBJ2-5; TRBD2 matches at 14 bases. Germline lookup yields CDR1 SGHTA and CDR2 FQGNSA. CDR3 length equals 19 residues. Trimming at V came to 0 bases and at J to 5 bases, leaving 11 bases not matched to a gene. CDR3 loop: CASSLAGTSGGRVRETQYF. The CDR3 coding sequence is TGTGCCAGCAGCTTAGCAGGGACTAGCGGGGGTAGGGTGCGTGAGACCCAGTACTTC.

The chain uses TRBV2 and TRBJ2-5; no clear D gene. The V and J ends lost 3 bases and 5 bases respectively, with 4 bases between them. Germline-derived CDR1 and CDR2 are SNHLY and FYNNEI. The CDR3 is 11 amino acids. The CDR3 DNA is TGTGCCAGCAGTGAGGGCGAGACCCAGTACTTC. Its protein product is CASSEGETQYF. Looking up the rest from reference TRBV2 and TRBJ2-5 gives the full variable domain: EPEVTQTPSHQVTQMGQEVILRCVPISNHLYFYWYRQILGQKVEFLVSFYNNEISEKSEIFDDQFSVERPDGSNFTLKIRSTKLEDSAMYFCASSEGETQYFGPGTRLLVL.

The rearrangement links TRBV5-1 to TRBJ2-1, with D possibly TRBD1 on 6 matching bases. The CDR3 runs to 14 residues. V dropped 6 bases and J dropped 6 bases, with 16 bases sitting between them. Looked up from germline, CDR1 is SGHRS and CDR2 is YFSETQ. CDR3 residues: CASTLGANSNEQFF. DNA of the CDR3: TGCGCCAGCACGCTGGGGGCCAACTCCAATGAGCAGTTCTTC.